This T cell receptor (beta chain) was retrieved from a study of control samples from healthy donors and cancer patients. Trimming removed 5 bases at V and 3 bases at J, with 14 bases between. This CDR3 contains 14 residues. From germline, CDR1 is MDHEN and CDR2 SYDVKM. The repertoire was sequenced with immunoSEQ multiplex PCR; TCRdb's copy has only in-frame clones and lacks some. Of 170,000 or so clones in the sample, approximately 92% are singletons; the top ten hold roughly 2%. This clonotype originated in a woman aged 40 to 50 in good health. Sequenced: blood. The J gene is TRBJ2-7, the V gene TRBV28, with D possibly TRBD1 on 5 matching bases. The CDR3 bases are TGTGCCAGCAGTGATGGATGGGGCTACTACGAGCAGTACTTC. Translated, it gives CASSDGWGYYEQYF.